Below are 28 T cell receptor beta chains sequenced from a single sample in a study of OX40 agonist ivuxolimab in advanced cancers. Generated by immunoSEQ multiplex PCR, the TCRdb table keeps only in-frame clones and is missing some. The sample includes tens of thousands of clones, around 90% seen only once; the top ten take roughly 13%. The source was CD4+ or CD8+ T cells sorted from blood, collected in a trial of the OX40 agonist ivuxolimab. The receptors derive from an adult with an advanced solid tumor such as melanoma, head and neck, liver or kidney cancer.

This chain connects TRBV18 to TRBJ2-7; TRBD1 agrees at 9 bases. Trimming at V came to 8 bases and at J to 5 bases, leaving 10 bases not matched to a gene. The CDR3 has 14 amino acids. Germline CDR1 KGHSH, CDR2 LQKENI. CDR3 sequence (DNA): TGTGCCAGCAACCCGGGACAGGGCACGGACGAGCAGTACTTC. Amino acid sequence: CASNPGQGTDEQYF.

The CDR3 sequence: CASSPSPHLAGGEGDTQYF. The CDR3 coding sequence is TGTGCCAGCAGCCCCTCCCCCCACTTAGCGGGAGGAGAAGGAGATACGCAGTATTTT. This chain connects TRBV21-1 to TRBJ2-3; no DNA check was done on the table's D call, TRBD2. TRBV21-1 is flagged as a pseudogene. The CDR3 sequence is 19 residues long.

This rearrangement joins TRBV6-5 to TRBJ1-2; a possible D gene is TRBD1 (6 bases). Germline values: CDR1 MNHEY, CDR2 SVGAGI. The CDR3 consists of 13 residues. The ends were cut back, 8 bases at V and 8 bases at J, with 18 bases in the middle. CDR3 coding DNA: TGTGCCAGCTCCCGCGACACAGGGTACGGCTACACCTTC. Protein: CASSRDTGYGYTF.

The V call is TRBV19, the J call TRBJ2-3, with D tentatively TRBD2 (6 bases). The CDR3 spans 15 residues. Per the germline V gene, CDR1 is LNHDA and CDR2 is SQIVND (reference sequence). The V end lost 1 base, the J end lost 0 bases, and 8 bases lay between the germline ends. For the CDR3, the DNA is TGTGCCAGTAGTATAGTGGCGGGGAGCACAGATACGCAGTATTTT. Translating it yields CASSIVAGSTDTQYF.

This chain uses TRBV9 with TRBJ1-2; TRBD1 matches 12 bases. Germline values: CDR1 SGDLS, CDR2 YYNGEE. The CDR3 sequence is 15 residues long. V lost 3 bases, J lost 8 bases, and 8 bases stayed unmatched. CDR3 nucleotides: TGTGCCAGCAGCGACGGGACAGGGGGCGCGCGGGGCTACACCTTC. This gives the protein CASSDGTGGARGYTF.

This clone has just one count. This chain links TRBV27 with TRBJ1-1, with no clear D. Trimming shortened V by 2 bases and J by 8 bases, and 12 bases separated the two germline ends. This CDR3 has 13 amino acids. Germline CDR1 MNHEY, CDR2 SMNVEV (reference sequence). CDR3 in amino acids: CASSLRVGAEAFF. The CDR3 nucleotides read TGTGCCAGCAGTTTAAGGGTTGGAGCGGAAGCTTTCTTT.

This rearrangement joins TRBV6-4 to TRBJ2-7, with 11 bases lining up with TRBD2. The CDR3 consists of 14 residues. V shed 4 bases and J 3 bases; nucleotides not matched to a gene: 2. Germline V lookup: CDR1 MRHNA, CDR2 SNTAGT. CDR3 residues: CASSVGTSGYEQYF. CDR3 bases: TGTGCCAGCAGTGTTGGGACTAGCGGCTACGAGCAGTACTTC.

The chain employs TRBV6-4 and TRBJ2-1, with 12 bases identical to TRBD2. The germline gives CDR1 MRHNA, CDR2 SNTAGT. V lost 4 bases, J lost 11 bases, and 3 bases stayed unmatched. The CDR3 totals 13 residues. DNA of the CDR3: TGTGCCAGCAGTGTCACTAGCGGGAGGAAGCAGTTCTTC. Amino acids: CASSVTSGRKQFF.

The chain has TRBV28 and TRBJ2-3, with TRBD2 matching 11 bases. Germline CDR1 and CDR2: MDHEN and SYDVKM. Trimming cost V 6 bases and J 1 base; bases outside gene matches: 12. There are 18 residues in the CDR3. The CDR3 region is CASSPTSPGLAGTDTQYF. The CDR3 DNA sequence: TGTGCCAGCAGCCCAACAAGCCCGGGACTAGCGGGCACAGATACGCAGTATTTT.

The CDR3 coding sequence is TGTGCCAGCAGCAGAGTTGAGGGACTAGTCCACAATGAGCAGTTCTTC. This encodes CASSRVEGLVHNEQFF. The gene calls are TRBV4-2 and TRBJ2-1, with 8 bases fitting TRBD2. The germline V gene encodes CDR1 LGHNA and CDR2 YNFKEQ. V dropped 5 bases and J dropped 5; count of bases not matched to a gene: 11. CDR3 size: 16 residues.

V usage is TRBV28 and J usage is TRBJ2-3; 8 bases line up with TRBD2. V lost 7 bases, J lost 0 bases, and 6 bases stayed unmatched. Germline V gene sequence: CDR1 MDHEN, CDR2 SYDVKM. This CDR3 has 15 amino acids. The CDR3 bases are TGTGCCAGCACCCGCGTAGCGGGAAGCACAGATACGCAGTATTTT. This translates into CASTRVAGSTDTQYF.

Here the CDR3 reads CASSLRQGNYGYTF. CDR3 DNA: TGTGCCAGCAGCCTTCGACAGGGTAACTATGGCTACACCTTC. The chain joins TRBV7-2 to TRBJ1-2, with TRBD1 matching over 7 bases. V lost 5 bases to trimming and J lost 1 base; unmatched junction nucleotides: 4. CDR1 and CDR2 (germline): SGHTA, FQGNSA. This CDR3 has 14 residues.

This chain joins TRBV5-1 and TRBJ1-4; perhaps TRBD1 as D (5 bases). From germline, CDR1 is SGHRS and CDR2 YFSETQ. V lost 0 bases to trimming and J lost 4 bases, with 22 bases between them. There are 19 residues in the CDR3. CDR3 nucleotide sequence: TGCGCCAGCAGCTTGGCCGGTGGCGGGGCCGGCGGTCATAATGAAAAACTGTTTTTT. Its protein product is CASSLAGGGAGGHNEKLFF. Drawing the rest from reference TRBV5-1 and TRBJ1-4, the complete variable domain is KAGVTQTPRYLIKTRGQQVTLSCSPISGHRSVSWYQQTPGQGLQFLFEYFSETQRNKGNFPGRFSGRQFSNSRSEMNVSTLELGDSALYLCASSLAGGGAGGHNEKLFFGSGTQLSVL.

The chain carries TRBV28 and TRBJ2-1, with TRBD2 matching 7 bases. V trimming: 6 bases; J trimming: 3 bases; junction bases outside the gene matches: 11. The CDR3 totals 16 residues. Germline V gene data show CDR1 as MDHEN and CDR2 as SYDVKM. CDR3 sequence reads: CASRTRLAQNYNEQFF. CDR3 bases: TGTGCCAGCAGAACGAGACTAGCTCAGAACTACAATGAGCAGTTCTTC.

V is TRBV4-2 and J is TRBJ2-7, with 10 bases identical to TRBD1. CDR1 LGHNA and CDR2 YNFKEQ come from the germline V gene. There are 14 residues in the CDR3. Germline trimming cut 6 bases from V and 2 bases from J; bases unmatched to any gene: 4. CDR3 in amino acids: CASSTGTGAYEQYF. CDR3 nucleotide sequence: TGTGCCAGCAGTACCGGGACAGGGGCCTACGAGCAGTACTTC.

CDR3 in DNA: TGTGCCAGCAGCCCCGCTGGTGGGGGGAATGAAAAACTGTTTTTT. Translated: CASSPAGGGNEKLFF. The gene calls are TRBV9 and TRBJ1-4; weak D call: TRBD1 (5 bases). Trimming removed 4 bases from V and 5 bases from J, with 15 bases in between. The CDR3 totals 15 residues. The germline gives CDR1 SGDLS, CDR2 YYNGEE.

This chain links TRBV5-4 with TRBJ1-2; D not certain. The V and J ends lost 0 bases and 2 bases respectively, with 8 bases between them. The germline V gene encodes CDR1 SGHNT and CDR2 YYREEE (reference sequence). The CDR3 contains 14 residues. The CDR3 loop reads CASSLVGQNYGYTF. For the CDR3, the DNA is TGTGCCAGCAGCTTGGTAGGTCAAAACTATGGCTACACCTTC.

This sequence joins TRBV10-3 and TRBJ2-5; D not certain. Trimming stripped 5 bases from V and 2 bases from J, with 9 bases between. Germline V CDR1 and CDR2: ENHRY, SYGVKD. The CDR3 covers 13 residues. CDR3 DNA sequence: TGTGCCATCAGTCCCGGACGGCAAGAGACCCAGTACTTC. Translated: CAISPGRQETQYF.

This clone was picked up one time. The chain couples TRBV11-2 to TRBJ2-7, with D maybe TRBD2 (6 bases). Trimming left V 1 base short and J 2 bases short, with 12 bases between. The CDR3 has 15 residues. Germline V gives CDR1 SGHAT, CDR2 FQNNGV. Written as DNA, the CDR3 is TGTGCCAGCAGCTTAGTCCCTAGCGTAACCTACGAGCAGTACTTC. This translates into CASSLVPSVTYEQYF.

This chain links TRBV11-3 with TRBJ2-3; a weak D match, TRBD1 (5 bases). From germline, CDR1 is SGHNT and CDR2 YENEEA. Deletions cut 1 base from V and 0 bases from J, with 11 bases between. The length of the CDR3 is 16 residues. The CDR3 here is CASSLVQGWSTDTQYF. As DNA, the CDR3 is TGTGCCAGCAGCTTAGTCCAGGGATGGAGCACAGATACGCAGTATTTT.

CDR3: CASSLGRGQGSSPLHF. The CDR3 DNA sequence: TGTGCCAGCAGCTTAGGGAGGGGTCAGGGTAGTTCACCCCTCCACTTT. This rearrangement joins TRBV7-2 to TRBJ1-6; a possible D gene is TRBD1 (5 bases). The V gene's germline CDR1 is SGHTA and CDR2 FQGNSA. Deletions cut 1 base from V and 9 bases from J, with 16 bases between. CDR3 size: 16 residues.

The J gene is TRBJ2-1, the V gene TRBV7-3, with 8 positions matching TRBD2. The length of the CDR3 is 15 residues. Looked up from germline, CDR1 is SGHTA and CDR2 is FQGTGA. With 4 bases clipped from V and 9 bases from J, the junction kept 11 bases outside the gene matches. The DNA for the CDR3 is TGTGCCAGCAGCTCGGGACTAGGCCCCCGGGGTGAGCAGTTCTTC. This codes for CASSSGLGPRGEQFF.

The chain's CDR3 is CASSRGGPGDEQYF. The DNA for the CDR3 is TGTGCCAGCAGTAGAGGGGGACCGGGAGACGAGCAGTACTTC. This chain uses TRBV6-6 with TRBJ2-7, with D possibly called TRBD1 or TRBD2 (6 bases each). CDR1 is MNHNY, CDR2 SVGAGI, per germline (reference sequence). V was cut by 5 bases and J by 5 bases, with 16 bases left in between. This CDR3 is 14 amino acids long.

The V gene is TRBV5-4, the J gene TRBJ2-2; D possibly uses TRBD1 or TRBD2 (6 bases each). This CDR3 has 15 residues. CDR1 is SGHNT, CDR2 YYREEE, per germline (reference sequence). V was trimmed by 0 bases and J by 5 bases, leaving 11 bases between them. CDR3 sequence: CASSLAGGQTGELFF. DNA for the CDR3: TGTGCCAGCAGCTTGGCCGGGGGCCAGACCGGGGAGCTGTTTTTT.

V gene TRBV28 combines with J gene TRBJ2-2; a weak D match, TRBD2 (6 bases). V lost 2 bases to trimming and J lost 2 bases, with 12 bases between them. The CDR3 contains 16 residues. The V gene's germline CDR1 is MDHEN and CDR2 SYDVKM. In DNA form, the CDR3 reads TGTGCCAGCAGTTTAGCCGGGACTGGAAACACCGGGGAGCTGTTTTTT. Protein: CASSLAGTGNTGELFF.

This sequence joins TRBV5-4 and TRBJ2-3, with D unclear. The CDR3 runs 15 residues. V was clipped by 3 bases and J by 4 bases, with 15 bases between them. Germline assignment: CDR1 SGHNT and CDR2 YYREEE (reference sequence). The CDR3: CASSWTTARPDTQYF. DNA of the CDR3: TGTGCCAGCAGCTGGACGACCGCGAGGCCAGATACGCAGTATTTT.

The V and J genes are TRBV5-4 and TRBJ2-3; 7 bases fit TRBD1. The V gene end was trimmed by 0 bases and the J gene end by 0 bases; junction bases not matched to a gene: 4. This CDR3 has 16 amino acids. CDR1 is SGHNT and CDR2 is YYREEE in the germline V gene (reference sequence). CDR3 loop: CASSLEPTGSTDTQYF. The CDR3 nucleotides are TGTGCCAGCAGCTTGGAGCCGACAGGGAGCACAGATACGCAGTATTTT.

DNA for the CDR3: TGTGCCAGCAGTCCTTACAGGAATCAGCCCCAGCATTTT. This gives the protein CASSPYRNQPQHF. The V call is TRBV28, the J call TRBJ1-5; perhaps TRBD1 as D (5 bases). Trimming cost V 5 bases and J 4 bases, with 9 bases left between them. The CDR3 contains 13 residues. Germline-derived CDR1 and CDR2 are MDHEN and SYDVKM.